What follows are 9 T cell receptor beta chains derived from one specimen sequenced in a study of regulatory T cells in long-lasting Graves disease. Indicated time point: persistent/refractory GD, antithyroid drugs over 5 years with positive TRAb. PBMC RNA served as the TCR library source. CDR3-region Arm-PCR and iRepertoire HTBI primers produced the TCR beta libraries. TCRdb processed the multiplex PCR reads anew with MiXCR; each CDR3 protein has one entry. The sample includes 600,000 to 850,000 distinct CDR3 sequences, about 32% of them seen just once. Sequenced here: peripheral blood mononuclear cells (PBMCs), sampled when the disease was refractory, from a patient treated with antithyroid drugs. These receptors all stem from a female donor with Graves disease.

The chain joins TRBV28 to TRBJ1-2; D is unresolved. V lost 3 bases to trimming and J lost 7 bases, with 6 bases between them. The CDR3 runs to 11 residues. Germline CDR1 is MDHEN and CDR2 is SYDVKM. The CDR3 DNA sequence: TGTGCCAGCAGTTTCAAGAGTGGCTACACCTTC. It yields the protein CASSFKSGYTF.

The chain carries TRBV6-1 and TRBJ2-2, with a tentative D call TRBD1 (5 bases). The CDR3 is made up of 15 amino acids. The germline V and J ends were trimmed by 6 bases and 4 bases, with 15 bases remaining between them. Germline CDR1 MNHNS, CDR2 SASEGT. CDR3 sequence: CASRDARVCTGELFF. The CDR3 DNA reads TGTGCCAGCAGAGATGCCAGGGTTTGCACCGGGGAGCTGTTTTTT.

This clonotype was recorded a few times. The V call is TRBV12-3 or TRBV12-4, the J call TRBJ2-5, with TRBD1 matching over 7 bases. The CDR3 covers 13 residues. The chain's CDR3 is CASGTANQETQYF. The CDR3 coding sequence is TGTGCATCCGGGACAGCTAACCAAGAGACCCAGTACTTC.

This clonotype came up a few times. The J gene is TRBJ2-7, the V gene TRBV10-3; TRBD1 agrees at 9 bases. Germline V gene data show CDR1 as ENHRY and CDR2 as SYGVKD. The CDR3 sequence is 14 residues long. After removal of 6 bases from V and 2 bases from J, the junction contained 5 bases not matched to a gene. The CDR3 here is CAIRAGTGTYEQYF. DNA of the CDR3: TGTGCCATCAGAGCCGGGACAGGGACCTACGAGCAGTACTTC.

CDR3 sequence: CASYGGSNQPQHF. The CDR3 nucleotides are TGCGCCAGTTACGGGGGTAGCAATCAGCCCCAGCATTTT. V gene TRBV10-2 combines with J gene TRBJ1-5; possibly TRBD1 for D (5 bases). Trimming pared 9 bases from V and 0 bases from J, leaving 9 bases between. Germline-derived CDR1 and CDR2 are WSHSY and SAAADI. The CDR3 has 13 amino acids.

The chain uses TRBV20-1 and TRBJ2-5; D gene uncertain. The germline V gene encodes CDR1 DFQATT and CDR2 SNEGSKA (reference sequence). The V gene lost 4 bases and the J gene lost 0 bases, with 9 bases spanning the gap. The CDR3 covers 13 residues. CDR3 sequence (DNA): TGCAGTGCTATAGGGCAGCACCAAGAGACCCAGTACTTC. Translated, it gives CSAIGQHQETQYF.

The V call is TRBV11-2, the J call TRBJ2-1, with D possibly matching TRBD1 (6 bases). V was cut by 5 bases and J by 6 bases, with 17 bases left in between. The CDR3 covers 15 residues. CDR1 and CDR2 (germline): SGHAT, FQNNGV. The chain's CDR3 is CASSVGQHSSNEQFF. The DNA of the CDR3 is TGTGCCAGCAGCGTCGGACAGCATAGCTCCAATGAGCAGTTCTTC.

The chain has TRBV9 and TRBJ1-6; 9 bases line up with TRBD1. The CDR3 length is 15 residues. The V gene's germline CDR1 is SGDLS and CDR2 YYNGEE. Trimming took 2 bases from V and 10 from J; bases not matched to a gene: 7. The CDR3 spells CASSVSGQGPSPLHF. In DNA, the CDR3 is TGTGCCAGCAGCGTGTCGGGACAGGGACCCTCACCCCTCCACTTT.

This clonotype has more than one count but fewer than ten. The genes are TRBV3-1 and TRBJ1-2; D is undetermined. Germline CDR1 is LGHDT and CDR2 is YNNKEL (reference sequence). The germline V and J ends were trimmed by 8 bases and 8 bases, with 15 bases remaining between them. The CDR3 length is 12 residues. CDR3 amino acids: CASAAGGGGYTF. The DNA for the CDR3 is TGTGCCAGCGCGGCGGGCGGTGGAGGCTACACCTTC.